The clone carrying this TCR beta chain appeared once. These data are taken from a study of early T cells in non-severe SARS-CoV-2 infection. The CDR3 runs 15 residues. Germline V gene data show CDR1 as SGHTA and CDR2 as FQGNSA. Losses at the gene ends were 0 bases for V and 5 bases for J; bases not matched to a gene: 7. TCRdb used MiXCR to reprocess the 5' RACE reads, holding one entry per CDR3 protein. The sample holds about 50,000 distinct CDR3 sequences; roughly 9.3% are singletons and the top ten take approximately 15%. Specimen: whole blood. V is TRBV7-2 and J is TRBJ2-7; 7 bases line up with TRBD2. This TCR was recovered from an adult who was a healthcare worker with PCR-confirmed SARS-CoV-2 infection or an uninfected control (not recorded which). The CDR3 is CASSLARGSRDEQYF. The CDR3, as DNA: TGTGCCAGCAGCTTAGCGCGCGGGAGCCGAGACGAGCAGTACTTC.